The entry below describes one T cell receptor (beta chain). Its antigen is as yet unknown. The entry originates in a study of cytomegalovirus exposure and HLA in healthy donors. Germline V gene sequence: CDR1 SGHVS, CDR2 FQNEAQ. V lost 5 bases, J lost 3 bases, and 4 bases stayed unmatched. This CDR3 is built from 16 residues. Findings and caveats of the study: V- and J-gene trimming of TCR beta was linked (in a later analysis) to a missense DCLRE1C variant. A likely sequencing artifact accounted for one observed cluster of highly shared sequence variants.

The PCR ran on 60 Vbeta and 13 Jbeta primers. Data came from immunoSEQ multiplex PCR; TCRdb stores just in-frame clones and leaves some out. The sample includes 150,000 to 200,000 clones, 75% to 85% seen only once; the top ten take about 11%. This receptor was identified in a middle-aged man in good health and CMV-seropositive. The rearrangement joins TRBV7-8 to TRBJ2-7, with 16 bases identical to TRBD2. The sequenced sample was PBMCs. CDR3 protein: CASSPGLAGGLYEQYF. CDR3 DNA sequence: TGTGCCAGCAGCCCGGGACTAGCGGGGGGGCTCTACGAGCAGTACTTC.